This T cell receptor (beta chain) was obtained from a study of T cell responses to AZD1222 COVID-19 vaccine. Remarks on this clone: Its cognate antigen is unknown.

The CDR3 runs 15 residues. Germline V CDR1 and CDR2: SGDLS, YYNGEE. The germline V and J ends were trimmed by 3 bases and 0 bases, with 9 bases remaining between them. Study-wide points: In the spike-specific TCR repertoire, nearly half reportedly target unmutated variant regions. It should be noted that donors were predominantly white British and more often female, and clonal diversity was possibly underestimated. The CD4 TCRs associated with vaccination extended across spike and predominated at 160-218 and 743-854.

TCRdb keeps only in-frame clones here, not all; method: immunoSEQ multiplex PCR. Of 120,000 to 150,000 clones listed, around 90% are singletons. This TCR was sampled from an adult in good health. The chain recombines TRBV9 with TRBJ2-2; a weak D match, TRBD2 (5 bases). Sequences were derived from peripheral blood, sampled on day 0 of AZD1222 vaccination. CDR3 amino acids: CASSAGISNTGELFF. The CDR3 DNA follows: TGTGCCAGCAGCGCCGGGATTTCGAACACCGGGGAGCTGTTTTTT.